These 2 T cell receptor beta chains came from one sample sequenced in a study of control samples from healthy donors and cancer patients. Repertoires were generated with immunoSEQ multiplex PCR, while TCRdb's copy carries only in-frame clones and drops some. The sample contains approximately 82,000 clones, 93% of which appear only once. The sequenced material came from PBMCs. The receptors derive from a middle-aged woman with lung cancer.

V is TRBV5-6 and J is TRBJ2-5, with TRBD1 matching 7 bases. The V and J ends lost 4 bases and 1 base, in that order; junction bases with no gene match: 10. The CDR3 consists of 16 residues. The germline CDR1 and CDR2 sequences are SGHDT and YYEEEE. This CDR3 reads CASSLTVQGPQETQYF. CDR3 nucleotide sequence: TGTGCCAGCAGCCTAACGGTACAGGGGCCCCAAGAGACCCAGTACTTC.

V is TRBV3-1 (or the pseudogene TRBV3-2) and J is TRBJ1-6; TRBD1 agrees at 7 bases. Germline lookup yields CDR1 LGHDT and CDR2 YNNKEL (reference sequence). Trimming cost V 1 base and J 5 bases; bases outside gene matches: 8. The CDR3 totals 17 residues. The CDR3 bases are TGTGCCAGCAGCCAAGGTTCGGGCAGGGGGAATAATTCACCCCTCCACTTT. Protein product: CASSQGSGRGNNSPLHF.